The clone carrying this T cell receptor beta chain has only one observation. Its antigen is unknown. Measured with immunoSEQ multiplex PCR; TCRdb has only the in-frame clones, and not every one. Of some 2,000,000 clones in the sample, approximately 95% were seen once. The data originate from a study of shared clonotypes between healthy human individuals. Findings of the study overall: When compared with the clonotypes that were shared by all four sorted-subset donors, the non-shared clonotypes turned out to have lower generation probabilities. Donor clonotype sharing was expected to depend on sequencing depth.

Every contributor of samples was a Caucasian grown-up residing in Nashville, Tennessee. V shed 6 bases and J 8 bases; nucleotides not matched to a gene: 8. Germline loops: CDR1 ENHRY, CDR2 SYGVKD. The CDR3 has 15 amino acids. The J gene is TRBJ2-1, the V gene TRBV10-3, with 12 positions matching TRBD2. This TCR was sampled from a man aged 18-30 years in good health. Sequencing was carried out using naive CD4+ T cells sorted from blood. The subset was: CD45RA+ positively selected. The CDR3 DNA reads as TGTGCCATCAGGGAGACTAGCGGGAGTGTCGATGAGCAGTTCTTC. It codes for CAIRETSGSVDEQFF.